There are many counts of the clone carrying this T cell receptor (beta chain). Germline lookup yields CDR1 MNHEY and CDR2 SVGEGT. The CDR3 contains 16 residues. V trimming: 2 bases; J trimming: 4 bases; junction bases outside the gene matches: 10. This sample stems from a study of blood T cells in healthy people across ages. The use of a sample-barcoded 5' primer and a J-beta primer mix characterized a second PCR of roughly 7 to 11 cycles. Via MiXCR, TCRdb re-called the 5' RACE reads, giving one row per CDR3 protein. The table records 550,000 to 750,000 distinct CDR3 sequences, under 25% of them present only once.

The clonotype originates from a man between 65 and 80 years old in good health. What was sequenced was blood. This chain connects TRBV6-2 or TRBV6-3 to TRBJ2-5, with 7 bases matching TRBD2. The CDR3 sequence: CASSYPLAGVRETQYF. DNA of the CDR3: TGTGCCAGCAGTTACCCGCTGGCGGGAGTTAGAGAGACCCAGTACTTC.